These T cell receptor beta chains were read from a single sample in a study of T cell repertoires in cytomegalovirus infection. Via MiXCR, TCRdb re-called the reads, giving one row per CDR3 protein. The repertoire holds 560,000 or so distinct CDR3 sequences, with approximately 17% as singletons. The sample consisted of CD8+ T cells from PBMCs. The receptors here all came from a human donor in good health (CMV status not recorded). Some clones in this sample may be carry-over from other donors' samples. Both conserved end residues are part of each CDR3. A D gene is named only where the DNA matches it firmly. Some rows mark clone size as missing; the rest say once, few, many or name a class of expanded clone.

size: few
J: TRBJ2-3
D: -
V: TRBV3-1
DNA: TGTGCCAGCAGCCAAGATGTACGGCCTAGCGCTAGTAGCACAGATACGCAGTATTTT
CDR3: CASSQDVRPSASSTDTQYF

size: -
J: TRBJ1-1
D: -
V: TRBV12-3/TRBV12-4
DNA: TGTGCCAGCAGGAGCGGACGGAGGATGAACACTGAAGCTTTCTTT
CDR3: CASRSGRRMNTEAFF

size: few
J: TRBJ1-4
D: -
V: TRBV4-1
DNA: TGCGCCAGCAGTTTAACACGGAATGAAAAACTGTTTTTT
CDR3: CASSLTRNEKLFF

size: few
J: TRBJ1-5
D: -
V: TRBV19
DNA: TGTGCCAGTAGTATATGGGTCGGGTCAAGTCAGCCCCAGCATTTT
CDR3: CASSIWVGSSQPQHF

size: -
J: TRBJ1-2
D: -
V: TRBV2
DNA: TGTGCCAGTTTGACGCAACGGAAAACCTTC
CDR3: CASLTQRKTF

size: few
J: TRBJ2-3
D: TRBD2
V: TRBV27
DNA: TGTGCCAGTACCGAAGGGGCGGGAGGGAATACGCAGTATTTT
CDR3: CASTEGAGGNTQYF

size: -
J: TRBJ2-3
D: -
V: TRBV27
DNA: TGTGCCAGCGGGGGACCTCGGGGCACAGATACGCAGTATTTT
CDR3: CASGGPRGTDTQYF

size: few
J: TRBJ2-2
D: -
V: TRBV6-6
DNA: TGTGCCAGCAGTTACTCGATTGGGAACACCGGGGAGCTGTTTTTT
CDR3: CASSYSIGNTGELFF

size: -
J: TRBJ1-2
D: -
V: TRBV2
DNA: TGTGCCAGCCCCCCCGGGCAGTTCTATGGCTACACCTTC
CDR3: CASPPGQFYGYTF

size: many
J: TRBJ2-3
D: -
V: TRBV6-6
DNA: TGTGCCACCGAGCCATCATATGCAGATACGCAGTATTTT
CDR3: CATEPSYADTQYF

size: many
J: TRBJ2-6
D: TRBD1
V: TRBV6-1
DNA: TGTGCCAGCAGTGTACAGGGGTTTACCTCTGGGGCCAACGTCCTGACTTTC
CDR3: CASSVQGFTSGANVLTF

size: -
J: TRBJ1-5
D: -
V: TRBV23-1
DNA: TGCGCCAGACTGACTGGCGGTCAGCCCCAGCATTTT
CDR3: CARLTGGQPQHF

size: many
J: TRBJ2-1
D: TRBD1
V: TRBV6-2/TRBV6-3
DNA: TGTGCCAGCAGTTACCCAAGACAGGGGAACAATGAGCAGTTCTTC
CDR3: CASSYPRQGNNEQFF

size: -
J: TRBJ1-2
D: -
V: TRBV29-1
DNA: TGCAGCGTGGAGCAGCCAGCTAACTATGGCTACACCTTC
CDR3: CSVEQPANYGYTF

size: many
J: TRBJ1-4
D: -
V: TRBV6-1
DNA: TGTGCCAGCAGTGGTTGGGGCCGCGCAACTAATGAAAAACTGTTTTTT
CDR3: CASSGWGRATNEKLFF

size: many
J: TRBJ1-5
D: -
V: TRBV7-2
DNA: TGTGCCAGCAGCCTACTGGGACCGAATTATAGCAATCAGCCCCAGCATTTT
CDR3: CASSLLGPNYSNQPQHF

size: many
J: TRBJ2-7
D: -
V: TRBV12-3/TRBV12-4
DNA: TGTGCCAGCAGCCTAGGGTCTAGCCACGAGCAGTACTTC
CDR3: CASSLGSSHEQYF

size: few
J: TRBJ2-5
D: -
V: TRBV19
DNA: TGTGCCAGTACTTTAGGGCAGGGCCAACATCAAGAGACCCAGTACTTC
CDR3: CASTLGQGQHQETQYF

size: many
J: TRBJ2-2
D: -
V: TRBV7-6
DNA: TGTGCCAGCAGCTTAGGGGGGTACACCGGGGAGCTGTTTTTT
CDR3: CASSLGGYTGELFF

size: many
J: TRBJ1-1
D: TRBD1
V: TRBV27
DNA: TGTGCCAGCAGTTTGTTCGGGGGGCAGGGGGACACTGAAGCTTTCTTT
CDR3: CASSLFGGQGDTEAFF

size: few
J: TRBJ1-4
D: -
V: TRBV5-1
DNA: TGCGCCAGCAGCTTGGAACAGGCCTCTAATGAAAAACTGTTTTTT
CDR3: CASSLEQASNEKLFF

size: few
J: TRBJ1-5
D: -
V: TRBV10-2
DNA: TGCGCCCTTGGGCAGGGACGTCAGCCCCAGCATTTT
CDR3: CALGQGRQPQHF

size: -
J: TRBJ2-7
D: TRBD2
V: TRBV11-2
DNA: TGTGCCAGCAGCTTGACTAGCGGGAGAGTCCACGAGCAGTACTTC
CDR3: CASSLTSGRVHEQYF

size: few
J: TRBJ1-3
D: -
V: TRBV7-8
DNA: TGTGCCAGCCATGAGAAGCAGAGCTCTGGAAACACCATATATTTT
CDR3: CASHEKQSSGNTIYF

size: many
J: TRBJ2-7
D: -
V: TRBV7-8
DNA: TGTGCCAGCAGCTTAGGAGGGATACCCGAGCAGTACTTC
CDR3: CASSLGGIPEQYF

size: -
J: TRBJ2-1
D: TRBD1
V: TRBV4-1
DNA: TGCGCCACCGGGGACAGGGCCTACAATGAGCAGTTCTTC
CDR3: CATGDRAYNEQFF

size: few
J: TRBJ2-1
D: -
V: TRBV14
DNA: TGTGCCAGCAGCCACCATCTCGGGGCTGGGAATGAGCAGTTCTTC
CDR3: CASSHHLGAGNEQFF

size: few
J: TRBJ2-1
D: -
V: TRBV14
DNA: TGTGCCAGCAGCCAAGCCAGGGGCACCTACAATGAGCAGTTCTTC
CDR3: CASSQARGTYNEQFF

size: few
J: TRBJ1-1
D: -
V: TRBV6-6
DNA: TGTGCCAGCAGTTACTCACAGGGTCATACTGAAGCTTTCTTT
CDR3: CASSYSQGHTEAFF

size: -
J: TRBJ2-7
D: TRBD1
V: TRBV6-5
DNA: TGTGCCAGTAGGCGGACCGACAGGGCCTACGAGCAGTACTTC
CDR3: CASRRTDRAYEQYF

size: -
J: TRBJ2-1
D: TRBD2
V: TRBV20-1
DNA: TGCCGTGCTAGAGATTGGAGAACTAGCGCTTACAATGAGCAGTTCTTC
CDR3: CRARDWRTSAYNEQFF

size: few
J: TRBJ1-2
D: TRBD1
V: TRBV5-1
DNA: TGCGCCAGCAGCTCGCGACAGGGCCCGGCTAACTATGGCTACACCTTC
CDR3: CASSSRQGPANYGYTF

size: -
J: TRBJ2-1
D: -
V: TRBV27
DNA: TGTGCCAGCAGTTTCGCCTATAGAGACGGGAGAACCTACAATGAGCAGTTCTTC
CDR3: CASSFAYRDGRTYNEQFF

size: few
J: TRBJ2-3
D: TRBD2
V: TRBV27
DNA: TGTGCCAGCAGTGAGAGCGGGGGGTTAGATACGCAGTATTTT
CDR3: CASSESGGLDTQYF

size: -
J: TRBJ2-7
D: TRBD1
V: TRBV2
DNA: TGTGCCATCCTGGGGACAGGGGGAGCCTACGAGCAGTACTTC
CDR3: CAILGTGGAYEQYF

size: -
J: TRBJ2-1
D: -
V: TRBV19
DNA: TGTGCCAGTAGTTCAACCGGGGACATTTACAATGAGCAGTTCTTC
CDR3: CASSSTGDIYNEQFF

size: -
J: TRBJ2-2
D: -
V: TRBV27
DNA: TGTGCCAGCAGTTTAACCACGGGATCCGGGGAGCTGTTTTTT
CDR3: CASSLTTGSGELFF

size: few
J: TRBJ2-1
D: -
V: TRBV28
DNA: TGTGCCAGCAGATCCCCTCCCCGAGGGCCTCAAAATGAGCAGTTCTTC
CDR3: CASRSPPRGPQNEQFF

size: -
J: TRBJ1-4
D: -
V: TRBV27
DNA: TGTGCCAGCAGTTTATCTCCGCTCCAGGAAAAACTGTTTTTT
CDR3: CASSLSPLQEKLFF

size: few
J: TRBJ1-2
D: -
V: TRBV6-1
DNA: TGTGCCAGCACGAGCGAATCTACTGGACACCAAAGGGACTATGGCTACACCTTC
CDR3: CASTSESTGHQRDYGYTF

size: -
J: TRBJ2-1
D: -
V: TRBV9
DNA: TGTGCCAGCAGCGATGCGCATGAGCAGTTCTTC
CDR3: CASSDAHEQFF

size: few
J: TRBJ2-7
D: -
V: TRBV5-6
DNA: TGTGCCAGCAGCTTGGGTCTAACCGAGCAGTACTTC
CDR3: CASSLGLTEQYF

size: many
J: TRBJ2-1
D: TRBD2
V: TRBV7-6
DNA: TGTGCCAGCAGCTTAGCGCGAGCGGGAATATACAATGAGCAGTTCTTC
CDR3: CASSLARAGIYNEQFF

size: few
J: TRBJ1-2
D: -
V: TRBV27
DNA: TGTGCCAGCAGTTACCTCGAGGGAAGGGGAGGCTACACCTTC
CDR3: CASSYLEGRGGYTF

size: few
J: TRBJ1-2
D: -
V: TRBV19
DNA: TGTGCCAGTAGTATAGGAGACAAGCCAGGAGATGGCTACACCTTC
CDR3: CASSIGDKPGDGYTF

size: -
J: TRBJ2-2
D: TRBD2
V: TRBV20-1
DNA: TGCAGTGCTAGCGATAAAGCCGGGACTAGCCCCACCGGGGAGCTGTTTTTT
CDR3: CSASDKAGTSPTGELFF

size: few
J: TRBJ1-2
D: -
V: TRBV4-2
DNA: TGTGCCAGCAGCCAAGAGTTGGGGGCTAACTATGGCTACACCTTC
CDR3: CASSQELGANYGYTF

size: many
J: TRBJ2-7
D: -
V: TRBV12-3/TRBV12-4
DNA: TGTGCCAGCACCCCTCACATATACCAATCGGGGTTGAGTGAGCAGTACTTC
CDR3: CASTPHIYQSGLSEQYF

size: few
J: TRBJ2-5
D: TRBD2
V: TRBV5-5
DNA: TGTGCCAGCAGCTTGCTGAGCGGGGAAGAGACCCAGTACTTC
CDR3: CASSLLSGEETQYF

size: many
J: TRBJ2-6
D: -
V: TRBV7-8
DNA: TGTGCCAGCAGCTTTGGGTTCCGCCGCTCTGGGGCCAACGTCCTGACTTTC
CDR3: CASSFGFRRSGANVLTF

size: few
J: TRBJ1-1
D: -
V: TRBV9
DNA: TGTGCCAGCAGCACCCGACAGAGTGGTACTGAAGCTTTCTTT
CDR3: CASSTRQSGTEAFF

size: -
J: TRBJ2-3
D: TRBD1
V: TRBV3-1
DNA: TGTGCCAGCAGCCAAGATGGGACAGGGGCATCCACAGATACGCAGTATTTT
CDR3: CASSQDGTGASTDTQYF

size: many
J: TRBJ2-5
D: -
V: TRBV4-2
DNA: TGTGCCAGCAGCCAAGATTCAGGGTACCAAGAGACCCAGTACTTC
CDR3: CASSQDSGYQETQYF

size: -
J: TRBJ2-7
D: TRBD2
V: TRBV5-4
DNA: TGTGCCAGCAGCTCGGATTGGCGGGAGGGGCTCCGGGAGCAGTACTTC
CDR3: CASSSDWREGLREQYF

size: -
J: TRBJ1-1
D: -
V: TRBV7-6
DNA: TGTGCCAGCAGCTTAGGTATCGGGCAATTGGGGAACACTGAAGCTTTCTTT
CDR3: CASSLGIGQLGNTEAFF

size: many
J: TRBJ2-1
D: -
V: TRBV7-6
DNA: TGTGCCAGCAGCTCCGGGACTTTTGGGAATGAGCAGTTCTTC
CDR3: CASSSGTFGNEQFF

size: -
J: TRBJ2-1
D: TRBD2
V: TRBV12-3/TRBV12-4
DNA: TGTGCCAGCAGTGCCGAAGCGGGGGATAACAATGAGCAGTTCTTC
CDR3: CASSAEAGDNNEQFF

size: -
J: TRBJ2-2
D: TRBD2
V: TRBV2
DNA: TGTGCCAGCGAGGGAGAGGGGGCAGCTAGCGGGGGCACCGGGGAGCTGTTTTTT
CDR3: CASEGEGAASGGTGELFF

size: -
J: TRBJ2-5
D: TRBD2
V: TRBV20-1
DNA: TGCAGTGCTAGGATACTAGCGGAAGAGACCCAGTACTTC
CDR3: CSARILAEETQYF